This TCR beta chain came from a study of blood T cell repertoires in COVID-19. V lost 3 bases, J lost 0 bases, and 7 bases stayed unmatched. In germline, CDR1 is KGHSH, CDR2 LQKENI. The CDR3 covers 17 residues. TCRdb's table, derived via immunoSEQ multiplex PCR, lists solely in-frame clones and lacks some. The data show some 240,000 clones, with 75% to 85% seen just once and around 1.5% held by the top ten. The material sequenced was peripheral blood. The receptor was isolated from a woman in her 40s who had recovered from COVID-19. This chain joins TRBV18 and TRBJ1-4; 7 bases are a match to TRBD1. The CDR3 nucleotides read TGTGCCAGCTCACCGGGACAGCTAGATGCAACTAATGAAAAACTGTTTTTT. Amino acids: CASSPGQLDATNEKLFF. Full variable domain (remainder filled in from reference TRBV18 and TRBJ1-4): NAGVMQNPRHLVRRRGQEARLRCSPMKGHSHVYWYRQLPEEGLKFMVYLQKENIIDESGMPKERFSAEFPKEGPSILRIQQVVRGDSAAYFCASSPGQLDATNEKLFFGSGTQLSVL.